Following are 18 T cell receptor beta chains from one sample sequenced in a study of cytomegalovirus exposure and HLA in healthy donors. 13 Jbeta primers and 60 Vbeta primers were used for the PCR. This table comes from immunoSEQ multiplex PCR, and its TCRdb copy is limited to in-frame clones, with some not included. The repertoire has fewer than 150,000 clones, 60% to 85% of them found once; the top ten carry about 2.8%. Specimen: PBMCs. The receptors were gathered from a male donor in good health and CMV-seronegative.

The gene calls are TRBV15 and TRBJ1-1, with D perhaps TRBD1 (6 bases). Germline-derived CDR1 and CDR2 are LNHNV and YYDKDF (reference sequence). The CDR3 contains 14 residues. Trimming cost V 0 bases and J 8 bases, with 13 bases left between them. In nucleotides, the CDR3 is TGTGCCACCAGCAGAGACCTTCCCGACAGGGAAGCTTTCTTT. Translation gives CATSRDLPDREAFF.

This sequence joins TRBV29-1 and TRBJ1-2; 10 bases are a match to TRBD1. The CDR3 is made up of 15 amino acids. CDR1 is SQVTM and CDR2 is ANQGSEA in the germline V gene. The junction had 6 bases not matched to a gene; V was cut back by 3 bases and J by 2 bases. The CDR3 protein is CSVEDGQGGNYGYTF. The CDR3 DNA sequence: TGCAGCGTTGAGGATGGACAGGGGGGAAACTATGGCTACACCTTC.

The chain joins TRBV2 to TRBJ1-1; unclear D gene. This CDR3 comprises 13 residues. Germline lookup yields CDR1 SNHLY and CDR2 FYNNEI. Trimming pared 6 bases from V and 2 bases from J, leaving 10 bases between. The CDR3 protein is CASSATANTEAFF. The CDR3 coding sequence is TGTGCCAGCAGCGCCACAGCTAACACTGAAGCTTTCTTT.

This chain links TRBV11-2 with TRBJ1-1, with D tentatively TRBD1 (6 bases). Trimming removed 4 bases from V and 1 base from J, with 16 bases in between. The CDR3 runs to 16 residues. Germline V gene sequence: CDR1 SGHAT, CDR2 FQNNGV. This CDR3 reads CASSSSLQGGNTEAFF. The CDR3 DNA reads as TGTGCCAGCAGCTCGTCACTACAAGGGGGGAACACTGAAGCTTTCTTT.

This rearrangement joins TRBV5-6 to TRBJ2-3, with 7 bases that match TRBD2. Looked up from germline, CDR1 is SGHDT and CDR2 is YYEEEE. Losses at the gene ends were 4 bases for V and 2 bases for J; bases not matched to a gene: 19. The CDR3 is 19 residues long. As DNA, the CDR3 is TGTGCCAGCAGCGCCTTGGGAGGGGAACTATCTTTCCTCACAGATACGCAGTATTTT. It yields the protein CASSALGGELSFLTDTQYF.

A few counts support this clone. The genes are TRBV5-4 and TRBJ2-5, with 7 bases matching TRBD2. Per germline, CDR1 SGHNT and CDR2 YYREEE (reference sequence). V dropped 0 bases and J dropped 5; count of bases not matched to a gene: 7. CDR3 length: 15 residues. CDR3 DNA sequence: TGTGCCAGCAGCTTGGCCGGGGCGGGAGAGGAGACCCAGTACTTC. Its translation: CASSLAGAGEETQYF.

This clone was found a few times. This rearrangement joins TRBV7-6 to TRBJ1-3; D unresolved. The end of the DNA aligns better with TRBJ2-2, so the J call may be wrong. Per the germline V gene, CDR1 is SGHVS and CDR2 is FNYEAQ. The CDR3 extends over 11 amino acids. Here the CDR3 DNA reads TGTGCCAGCAGCTTGGCCGGGGAGCTGTTTTTT. This gives the protein CASSLAGELFF.

This chain joins TRBV27 and TRBJ1-1; D may be TRBD1 (6 bases). The V gene lost 5 bases and the J gene lost 2 bases, with 15 bases spanning the gap. The CDR3 length is 15 residues. Germline CDR1 reads MNHEY; CDR2 reads SMNVEV (reference sequence). CDR3 coding DNA: TGTGCCAGCAGTCTCGCGACAGGTGTTAACACTGAAGCTTTCTTT. Protein sequence: CASSLATGVNTEAFF.

This chain connects TRBV30 to TRBJ1-5; D unclear. This CDR3 is built from 18 residues. V was trimmed by 2 bases and J by 7 bases, leaving 27 bases between them. From germline, CDR1 is GTSNPN and CDR2 SVGIG (reference sequence). The CDR3 reads CAWSSGVTADIARQPQHF. The CDR3 DNA is TGTGCCTGGAGTTCGGGAGTAACCGCCGATATAGCAAGGCAGCCCCAGCATTTT.

The chain combines TRBV18 with TRBJ2-7, with D possibly matching TRBD2 (6 bases). This CDR3 region has 14 residues. Germline values: CDR1 KGHSH, CDR2 LQKENI. Trimming removed 6 bases at V and 1 base at J, with 13 bases between. CDR3 nucleotides: TGTGCCAGCTCCCGGGAGCGGGTTTCCTACGAGCAGTACTTC. Amino acid sequence: CASSRERVSYEQYF.

The chain links TRBV14 to TRBJ1-2; D is possibly TRBD1 (5 bases). V was pared by 0 bases and J by 4 bases, with 12 bases between. The CDR3 totals 15 residues. Per the germline V gene, CDR1 is SGHDN and CDR2 is FVKESK. In DNA form, the CDR3 reads TGTGCCAGCAGCCAAGACCGACAGAGTGGCTATGGCTACACCTTC. Protein product: CASSQDRQSGYGYTF.

The chain uses TRBV5-1 and TRBJ2-1, with 11 bases lining up with TRBD2. The germline CDR1 and CDR2 sequences are SGHRS and YFSETQ. With V trimmed by 4 bases and J by 1 base, 10 bases remained unmatched. CDR3 length: 18 amino acids. The CDR3: CASSITTSGSVSYNEQFF. CDR3 sequence (DNA): TGCGCCAGCAGCATAACCACTAGCGGGAGTGTATCCTACAATGAGCAGTTCTTC.

As for this clone: The same CDR3 is also encoded by other DNA sequences in this sample. This chain uses TRBV6-5 with TRBJ2-5, with 8 bases fitting TRBD2. Germline values: CDR1 MNHEY, CDR2 SVGAGI. J lost 5 bases, V lost 2 bases, and 10 bases had no gene match. The CDR3 length is 16 residues. CDR3: CASSYGQRGPGETQYF. The CDR3 DNA reads as TGTGCCAGCAGTTACGGGCAGCGGGGGCCGGGGGAGACCCAGTACTTC.

The sample holds a few counts of this clone. The CDR3 loop reads CASSLPQEGGIEQYF. Written as DNA, the CDR3 is TGCGCCAGCAGCTTACCCCAGGAGGGCGGGATCGAGCAGTACTTC. The chain employs TRBV5-1 and TRBJ2-7; D is perhaps TRBD2 (6 bases). The V end was cut by 2 bases, the J end by 6 bases, with 18 bases between. Germline V gene lookup returns CDR1 SGHRS and CDR2 YFSETQ. CDR3 length: 15 amino acids.

In this sample, this clone turned up a few times. The V gene is TRBV5-1, the J gene TRBJ2-3; D not resolved. This CDR3 has 12 residues. Trimming took 6 bases from V and 12 from J, leaving 17 bases between them. Germline assignment: CDR1 SGHRS and CDR2 YFSETQ. CDR3 loop: CASTPGPGIQYF. The CDR3 nucleotides read TGCGCCAGCACCCCCGGTCCTGGTATCCAGTATTTT.

The chain links TRBV29-1 to TRBJ1-2, with D unresolved. Trimming took off 7 bases at V and 8 bases at J, with 14 bases between the two ends. Germline CDR1 SQVTM, CDR2 ANQGSEA. The CDR3 extends over 11 amino acids. CDR3 region: CSALRTGGYTF. The DNA of the CDR3 is TGCAGCGCGCTAAGGACGGGAGGCTACACCTTC.

The chain couples TRBV5-4 to TRBJ1-1; 7 nucleotides line up with TRBD1. This CDR3 comprises 13 residues. Germline CDR1 SGHNT, CDR2 YYREEE (reference sequence). V shed 5 bases and J 7 bases; nucleotides not matched to a gene: 8. CDR3 sequence reads: CASSLSTGIEAFF. The DNA for the CDR3 is TGTGCCAGCAGTTTATCGACAGGGATTGAAGCTTTCTTT.

V usage is TRBV4-3 and J usage is TRBJ2-3, with D perhaps matching TRBD2 (6 bases). V was shortened by 1 base and J by 4 bases, with 15 bases between the two germline ends. The CDR3 is 16 residues long. Germline V lookup: CDR1 LGHNA, CDR2 YSLEER. Here the CDR3 DNA reads TGCGCCAGCAGCCAAGGTGATAGCGGCTTGGCAGATACGCAGTATTTT. This translates into CASSQGDSGLADTQYF.